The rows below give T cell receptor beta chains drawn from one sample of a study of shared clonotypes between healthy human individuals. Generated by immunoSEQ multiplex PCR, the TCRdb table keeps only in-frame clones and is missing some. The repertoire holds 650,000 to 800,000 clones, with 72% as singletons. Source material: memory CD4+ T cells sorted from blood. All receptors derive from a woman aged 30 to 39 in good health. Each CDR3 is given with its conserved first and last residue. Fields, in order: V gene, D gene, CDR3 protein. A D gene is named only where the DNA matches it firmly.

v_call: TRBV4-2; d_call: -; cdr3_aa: CASSQARAGGPNYGYTF
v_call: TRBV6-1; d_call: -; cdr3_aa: CASSGDRPANYGYTF
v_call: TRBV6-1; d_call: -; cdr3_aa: CASKEGGLNTEAFF
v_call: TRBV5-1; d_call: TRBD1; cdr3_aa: CASSLRTGATFRFGGELFF
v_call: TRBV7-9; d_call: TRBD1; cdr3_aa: CASQDRATQYF
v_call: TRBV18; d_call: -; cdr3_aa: CASSPGGQETQYF
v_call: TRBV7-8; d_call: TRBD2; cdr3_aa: CASSWTSREQYF
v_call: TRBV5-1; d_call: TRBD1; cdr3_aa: CASSLVRGTGNTGELFF
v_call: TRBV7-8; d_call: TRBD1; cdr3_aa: CASSLLRDRGPGANVLTF
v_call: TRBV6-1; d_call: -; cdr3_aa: CASKKHSGNTIYF
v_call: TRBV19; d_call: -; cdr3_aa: CASKRAGSGQPQHF
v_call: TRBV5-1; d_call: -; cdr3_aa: CASNIQGRSTDTQYF
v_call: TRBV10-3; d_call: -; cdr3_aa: CASHGSGELFF
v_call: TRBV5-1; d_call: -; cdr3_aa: CASSLSSGVVGYTF
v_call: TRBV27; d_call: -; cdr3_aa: CASSRQHSNYGYTF
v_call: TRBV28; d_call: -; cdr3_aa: CASSPPQQETQYF
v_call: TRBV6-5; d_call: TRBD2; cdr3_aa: CASSYGLAGRYEQFF
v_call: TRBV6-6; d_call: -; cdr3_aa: CASRGHLQETQYF
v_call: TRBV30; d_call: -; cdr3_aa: CAWSVGRTDTQYF
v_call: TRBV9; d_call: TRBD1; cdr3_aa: CASSPSGTGVTDTQYF
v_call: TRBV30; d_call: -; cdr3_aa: CAHAQGPQGEKLFF
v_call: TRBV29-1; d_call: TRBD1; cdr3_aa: CSVSAGTVNTGELFF
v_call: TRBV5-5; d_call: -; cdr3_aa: CASSPGGGRSYEQYF
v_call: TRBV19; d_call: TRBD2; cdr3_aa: CASSIGLAGVRDTQYF
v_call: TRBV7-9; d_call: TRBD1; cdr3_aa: CASIQGTGGAGMNTEAFF
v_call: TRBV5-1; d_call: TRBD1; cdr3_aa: CASSSGTANQETQYF
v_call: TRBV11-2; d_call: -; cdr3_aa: CASSLRPGPQETQYF
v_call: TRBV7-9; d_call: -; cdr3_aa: CASSFPGHLNGAFF
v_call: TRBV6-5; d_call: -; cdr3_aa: CASSNPGTGELFF
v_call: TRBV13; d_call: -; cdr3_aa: CASSHLRPLEGYTF
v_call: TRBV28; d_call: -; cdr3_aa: CASSLMGGGYEQYF
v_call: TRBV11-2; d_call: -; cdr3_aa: CASSLDRGNIQYF
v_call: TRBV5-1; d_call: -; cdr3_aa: CASSLRAGSSYNEQFF
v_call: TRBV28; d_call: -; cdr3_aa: CASSPRGRGTGELFF
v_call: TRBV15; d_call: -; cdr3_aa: CATSSGSLGGEKLFF
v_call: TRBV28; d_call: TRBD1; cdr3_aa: CASSQQVNRQGHNLNTEAFF
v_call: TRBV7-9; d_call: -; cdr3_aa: CASSFGDRSTDTQYF
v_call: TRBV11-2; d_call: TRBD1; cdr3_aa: CASSLGQGGPDTQYF
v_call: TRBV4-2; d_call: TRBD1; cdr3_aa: CASSQDYGTVYEQYF
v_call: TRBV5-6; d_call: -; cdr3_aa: CASSFVGARNTGELFF
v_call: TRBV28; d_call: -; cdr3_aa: CASSSSAGVGYTF
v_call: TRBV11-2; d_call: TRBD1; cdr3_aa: CASSSQQGLGYTF
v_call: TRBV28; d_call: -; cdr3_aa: CASSTANPDGAFF
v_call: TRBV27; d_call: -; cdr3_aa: CASSLRWQGLYGYTF
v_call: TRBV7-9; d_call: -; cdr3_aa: CASTYGGTEAFF
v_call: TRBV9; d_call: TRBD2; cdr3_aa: CASSVDPAGRLYNEQFF
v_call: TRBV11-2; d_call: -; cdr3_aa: CASSSQLLGANYGYTF
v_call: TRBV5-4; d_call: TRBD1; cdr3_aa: CASSRGQLNYGYTF